The T cell receptor (beta chain) under discussion was sequenced for a study of blood T cell repertoires in COVID-19. Study-level information: PBMCs, B-cell-depleted T cells, or T cells were the source of the cDNA or gDNA that made up the material.

All enrollees were roughly 18 to 89 years old and from about two dozen US areas. CDR3 length: 13 amino acids. Germline CDR1 reads SNHLY; CDR2 reads FYNNEI. The V end was cut by 5 bases, the J end by 4 bases, with 11 bases between. Authors' data handling: From reference gene primer amplification, estimates of nucleated cell counts were derived. Repertoires were generated with immunoSEQ multiplex PCR, while TCRdb's copy carries only in-frame clones and drops some. The DNA was the basis for D and trimming; V, J and clone size are from that table. The data contain about 200,000 clones, approximately 80% of them seen just once; the ten biggest clones take up 4% to 6.5%.

Sequenced sample: PBMCs or T cells enriched from blood (not recorded which). The chain carries TRBV2 and TRBJ1-2; no reliable D call. The receptor comes from a woman aged 60-75 years with acute COVID-19. The CDR3 DNA follows: TGTGCCAGCAGTCTTGAACAGCCCTATGGCTACACCTTC. Translating gives CASSLEQPYGYTF.